This T cell receptor (beta chain) was recovered during a study of blood T cell repertoires in COVID-19. Overall study context: T cells, B-cell-depleted T cells, or PBMCs supplied cDNA or gDNA.

The CDR3 extends over 15 amino acids. CDR1 is MGHRA and CDR2 is YSYEKL in the germline V gene. V dropped 1 base and J dropped 5; count of bases not matched to a gene: 6. Libraries were prepared by immunoSEQ multiplex PCR; TCRdb keeps only in-frame clonotypes and omits some of them. In the table there are approximately 160,000 clones, 86% of which are singletons. This clone has a single count. This TCR was sampled from a woman in her 70s with acute or convalescent COVID-19. The sequencing sample was made of peripheral blood. The chain is built from TRBV4-1 and TRBJ1-2; 8 nucleotides align to TRBD1. The CDR3 nucleotides are TGCGCCAGCAGCCAAGCGGACAGGGCCGATTATGGCTACACCTTC. Translated: CASSQADRADYGYTF.